The table lists the clone carrying this TCR beta chain with a few counts. The sample belongs to a study of T cell repertoires in cytomegalovirus infection. TCRdb ran MiXCR on the reads and lists one entry per CDR3 protein. This table holds more than 150,000 distinct CDR3 sequences, approximately 19% found once. V lost 5 bases, J lost 9 bases, and 10 bases lay in between. The CDR3 runs to 11 residues. The V gene's germline CDR1 is SGHAT and CDR2 FQNNGV. What was sequenced was PBMCs. This chain uses TRBV11-2 with TRBJ1-1; D not resolved. The clonotype originates from a human donor in good health (CMV status not recorded). Some clones in this sample may be carry-over from other donors' samples. The CDR3 protein is CASSPLGQAFF. CDR3 DNA: TGTGCCAGCAGCCCCCTAGGGCAAGCTTTCTTT.